These 18 T cell receptor beta chains originate from one sample sequenced in a study of cytomegalovirus exposure and HLA in healthy donors. The PCR employed 60 Vbeta primers together with 13 Jbeta primers. The repertoire was sequenced with immunoSEQ multiplex PCR; TCRdb's copy has only in-frame clones and lacks some. The table records 190,000 or so clones, 75% to 85% of them present only once. Sequencing was carried out using PBMCs. The origin of the receptors is a boy aged 10-17 years in good health and CMV-seronegative.

This chain connects TRBV7-9 to TRBJ2-3, with 9 bases fitting TRBD2. This CDR3 comprises 16 residues. Germline CDR1 is SEHNR and CDR2 is FQNEAQ (reference sequence). After removal of 4 bases from V and 4 bases from J, the junction contained 9 bases not matched to a gene. The CDR3 loop reads CASSYLAGVESDTQYF. In nucleotides, the CDR3 is TGTGCCAGCAGCTACTTAGCGGGAGTTGAATCAGATACGCAGTATTTT.

This sequence joins TRBV6-6 and TRBJ2-4; TRBD1 is a possible D gene (5 bases). The germline V and J ends were trimmed by 10 bases and 0 bases, with 13 bases remaining between them. CDR3 size: 14 residues. In germline, CDR1 is MNHNY, CDR2 SVGAGI (reference sequence). The CDR3 nucleotides are TGTGCCATTCAGGGAAACCTAGCCAAAAACATTCAGTACTTC. As protein: CAIQGNLAKNIQYF.

This chain joins TRBV5-4 and TRBJ1-5; D remains unclear. V was shortened by 2 bases and J by 5 bases, with 8 bases between the two germline ends. There are 13 residues in the CDR3. The V gene's germline CDR1 is SGHNT and CDR2 YYREEE (reference sequence). The CDR3 coding sequence is TGTGCCAGCAGCTTCGGGGAGGATCAGCCCCAGCATTTT. This encodes CASSFGEDQPQHF.

This rearrangement joins TRBV7-9 to TRBJ1-1; D call uncertain. The CDR3 is made up of 11 amino acids. Trimming stripped 6 bases from V and 10 bases from J, with 12 bases between. Germline V gene sequence: CDR1 SEHNR, CDR2 FQNEAQ (reference sequence). The CDR3 bases are TGTGCCAGCAGTGGAAGGAGCCTAGCTTTCTTT. Residues: CASSGRSLAFF.

This clone turned up a few times. CDR3 amino acids: CASSLPSPRYYGYTF. The CDR3, as DNA: TGCGCCAGCAGCCTCCCCTCTCCCCGGTACTATGGCTACACCTTC. The J gene is TRBJ1-2, the V gene TRBV4-1; D call uncertain. The germline V gene has CDR1 MGHRA and CDR2 YSYEKL. Trimming cost V 4 bases and J 3 bases, with 15 bases left between them. The CDR3 has 15 amino acids.

The chain joins TRBV7-8 to TRBJ2-3, with 14 bases that match TRBD2. Trimming took 7 bases from V and 3 from J; bases not matched to a gene: 12. The V gene's germline CDR1 is SGHVS and CDR2 FQNEAQ. The CDR3 totals 18 residues. The CDR3 sequence: CASNQPWGLAGETDTQYF. The DNA for the CDR3 is TGTGCCAGCAACCAACCCTGGGGACTAGCGGGAGAAACAGATACGCAGTATTTT.

V and J are TRBV6-6 and TRBJ1-2; D is possibly TRBD1 (5 bases). The CDR3 consists of 13 residues. V shed 7 bases and J shed 8 bases, with 17 bases lying between them. The germline V gene encodes CDR1 MNHNY and CDR2 SVGAGI (reference sequence). The CDR3 here is CASTPGRGRGYTF. The CDR3 bases are TGTGCCAGCACCCCTGGGAGGGGCCGCGGCTACACCTTC.

The chain joins TRBV7-2 to TRBJ2-7; 10 nucleotides align to TRBD1. The ends lost 4 bases at V and 2 bases at J; junction bases unmatched: 8. This CDR3 region has 16 residues. The germline V gene has CDR1 SGHTA and CDR2 FQGNSA. The CDR3 region is CASSSRSGTGAYEQYF. The CDR3, as DNA: TGTGCCAGCAGCTCCCGGTCCGGGACAGGGGCCTACGAGCAGTACTTC. Based on the CDR3 plus reference TRBV7-2 and TRBJ2-7, the full variable domain is GAGVSQSPSNKVTEKGKDVELRCDPISGHTALYWYRQSLGQGLEFLIYFQGNSAPDKSGLPSDRFSAERTGGSVSTLTIQRTQQEDSAVYLCASSSRSGTGAYEQYFGPGTRLTVT.

The rearrangement joins TRBV29-1 to TRBJ1-5; tentative D call: TRBD1 (5 bases). The CDR3 consists of 14 residues. Trimming cost V 4 bases and J 1 base, with 11 bases left between them. Germline CDR1 is SQVTM and CDR2 is ANQGSEA. The CDR3 nucleotides are TGCAGCGTTGGGTTTCAGGGCAGCAATCAGCCCCAGCATTTT. Protein sequence: CSVGFQGSNQPQHF. Complete variable domain (other parts from reference TRBV29-1 and TRBJ1-5): SAVISQKPSRDICQRGTSLTIQCQVDSQVTMMFWYRQQPGQSLTLIATANQGSEATYESGFVIDKFPISRPNLTFSTLTVSNMSPEDSSIYLCSVGFQGSNQPQHFGDGTRLSIL.

The gene calls are TRBV19 and TRBJ1-1; unclear D gene. Trimming removed 4 bases at V and 4 bases at J, with 13 bases between. This CDR3 has 14 residues. CDR1 is LNHDA, CDR2 SQIVND, per germline (reference sequence). DNA for the CDR3: TGTGCCAGTAGTACGCTACTACGGGGCACTGAAGCTTTCTTT. This codes for CASSTLLRGTEAFF.

This clone was seen just once. The genes are TRBV7-3 and TRBJ1-1; 9 bases match TRBD1. The CDR3 sequence is 14 residues long. Unmatched junction bases numbered 5, after V lost 5 bases and J lost 4 bases. CDR1 is SGHTA and CDR2 is FQGTGA in the germline V gene. CDR3: CASSPTGGATEAFF. DNA of the CDR3: TGTGCCAGCAGCCCGACAGGGGGGGCCACTGAAGCTTTCTTT.

The chain recombines TRBV9 with TRBJ2-1; 8 bases are a match to TRBD1. The junction had 6 bases not matched to a gene; V was cut back by 0 bases and J by 7 bases. This CDR3 is 15 amino acids long. Germline-derived CDR1 and CDR2 are SGDLS and YYNGEE. The CDR3 DNA reads as TGTGCCAGCAGCGTAGCCGGGACAGGATATAATGAGCAGTTCTTC. This sequence encodes CASSVAGTGYNEQFF.

The chain combines TRBV5-6 with TRBJ2-5, with 15 positions matching TRBD2. CDR1 and CDR2 (germline): SGHDT, YYEEEE. V gave up 3 bases and J gave up 7 bases; unmatched junction bases: 4. The CDR3 has 15 residues. The CDR3 here is CASSWGLAGGGTQYF. In nucleotides, the CDR3 is TGTGCCAGCAGCTGGGGACTAGCGGGAGGCGGGACCCAGTACTTC. Combining the CDR3 with reference TRBV5-6 and TRBJ2-5 gives the whole variable domain DAGVTQSPTHLIKTRGQQVTLRCSPKSGHDTVSWYQQALGQGPQFIFQYYEEEERQRGNFPDRFSGHQFPNYSSELNVNALLLGDSALYLCASSWGLAGGGTQYFGPGTRLLVL.

This chain joins TRBV27 and TRBJ1-3; no clear D gene. CDR3 length equals 14 residues. The V gene's germline CDR1 is MNHEY and CDR2 SMNVEV (reference sequence). The V end lost 5 bases, the J end lost 0 bases, and 8 bases lay between the germline ends. CDR3 sequence (DNA): TGTGCCAGCAGTCCCCTCAGCTCTGGAAACACCATATATTTT. Amino acids: CASSPLSSGNTIYF.

This clone was counted only a few times. The rearrangement uses TRBV2 and TRBJ1-6, with 9 bases identical to TRBD1. Trimming cost V 7 bases and J 8 bases; bases outside gene matches: 6. Germline values: CDR1 SNHLY, CDR2 FYNNEI. The CDR3 is 14 residues long. The CDR3: CASTYRGPDSPLHF. The CDR3 DNA is TGTGCCAGCACATACAGGGGGCCGGATTCACCCCTCCACTTT.

The V gene is TRBV10-3, the J gene TRBJ1-5; possible D gene TRBD1, 6 bases. Per germline, CDR1 ENHRY and CDR2 SYGVKD. The length of the CDR3 is 17 residues. Trimming removed 3 bases from V and 1 base from J, with 16 bases in between. The CDR3 bases are TGTGCCATCAGTGACACCCCCGTCACAGGGAGCAATCAGCCCCAGCATTTT. Protein sequence: CAISDTPVTGSNQPQHF.

The chain carries TRBV5-6 and TRBJ1-6; D ambiguous. CDR1 SGHDT and CDR2 YYEEEE come from the germline V gene. The CDR3 runs to 16 residues. Trimming took off 6 bases at V and 10 bases at J, with 23 bases between the two ends. As DNA, the CDR3 is TGTGCCAGCACCCTATACGTCAGCCGGACGGGGTCACCCCTCCACTTT. Translation gives CASTLYVSRTGSPLHF.

This clone was picked up a small number of times. The V gene is TRBV27, the J gene TRBJ1-5; D is uncertain. CDR1 MNHEY and CDR2 SMNVEV come from the germline V gene (reference sequence). Trimming removed 10 bases from V and 4 bases from J, with 14 bases in between. The CDR3 has 13 residues. CDR3 in DNA: TGTGCCACCTCCCAGTGGCGGAATCAGCCCCAGCATTTT. Translated, it gives CATSQWRNQPQHF.